This T cell receptor (beta chain) stems from a study of shared clonotypes between healthy human individuals (dated by TCRdb to 2018 to 2020). With respect to the entire study: The cohort included a few men and a couple of women between 18 and 49 years of age. To increase sequencing depth and limit assay-specific biases, TCR repertoire library preparation and sequencing were carried out by different laboratories using diverse techniques. Per donor, three plates each were used for CD4 naive and CD4 memory, two for CD8 naive, and one for CD8 memory. Between about 0.9 and 8.9 billion PBMCs per donor were obtained by leukapheresis. To estimate repertoire size and how much clonotype sharing occurs between individuals, the study deeply sequenced the blood TCR repertoires of several healthy adults. General study outcomes and caveats: Sampling was limited to blood, and TCR repertoires in tissue likely differ from TCR repertoires in blood. Based on pairwise subsampling, the degree of clonotype sharing among donors was expected to be affected by sequencing depth. Because the study included a small number of donors, the genetic and exposure-history diversity represented was limited. Compared with non-shared clonotypes, clonotypes shared by all four sorted-subset donors had higher generation probabilities. Sharing across a few donors was observed for about 5% of naive CD4, 3% to 3.5% of naive CD8, 2% to 2.5% of memory CD4, and about 0.39% of memory CD8 clonotypes. Naive subsets generally had larger estimated clonotype richness than memory subsets. Even with the large sequencing depth, rarefaction of the sorted-subset datasets indicated that sequencing was incomplete.

This clone was counted between two and nine times. What this receptor recognizes is not known. Base qualities were left out, and no much larger clone turns up one base away. The CDR3 starts with the cysteine, ends with the phenylalanine, and has 12 residues. Here the CDR3 DNA is all that survives: 36 bases in frame from base 1. The germline V gene (reference sequence) provides CDR1 SGHKS and CDR2 YYEKEE. The V and J ends are trimmed by 4 bases and 6 bases, leaving 11 bases between them. Using the deep immunoSEQ assay, multiplex PCR amplified TCR CDR3 regions from genomic DNA. Genomic DNA extracted from each cell subset was distributed evenly over all wells of several immunoSEQ 96-well plates, and each plate served as one replicate. Each replicate PCR for sorted subsets received around 0.2 ug genomic DNA, equal to some 32,000 T cell genomes. The purified libraries were quantified using a Qubit 3.0 fluorometer, sized with a Bioanalyzer 2100, and then quantified again using the KAPA Library Quantification kit. A separate single-read 150-cycle Illumina NextSeq 550 flow cell was used to sequence each immunoSEQ 96-well plate. Per the original workflow: Because the immunoSEQ output included only junctional sequences and no quality scores, the filtering could not be the same as the filtering used for full-length reads. Sequences were annotated with PyIR, a Python wrapper for IgBLAST v1.9, and V/J genes and CDR3 were assigned using IMGT germline references. Any read was removed if the V/J assignment was weak (E-value above 1e-6), the CDR3 was missing, or the read contained stop codons, out-of-frame junctions, or ambiguous translated residues. V3J clonotypes were defined by identical inferred V gene, J gene, and CDR3 amino acid sequence. To compute the percentage overlap between repertoires, the number of shared unique clonotypes was divided by the size of the smaller repertoire. RTK rarefaction, the Chao1 estimator, and Recon v2.1 estimates of unobserved clonotypes were used to assess repertoire richness. Generation probabilities were computed with OLGA for all TCRbeta clonotypes obtained by the gDNA method from a few donors. Imported from immuneACCESS, the table was reduced by TCRdb to in-frame sequences with V and J called. These copies leave out some clones; in studies compared against another copy, an unresolved V gene accounts for under half, and the cause of the remainder is not known. V, J and clone size were drawn from that table, and D and trimming were deduced from the DNA. This sample comprises approximately 1.9 million clones, roughly 95% of them detected only once. The ten most abundant clones make up more than 1.5% of the sample.

CD8 naive samples were CD45RO-negative cells positively selected for CCR7, giving a CD45RA+CCR7+ population that excluded TemRA cells. The donors were healthy, HIV-negative adults with no recently reported acute infections or vaccinations. Every donor was a Caucasian adult residing in Nashville, Tennessee, USA. Blood was obtained by leukapheresis, after which PBMCs were separated by Ficoll-Histopaque density gradient centrifugation and cryopreserved in liquid nitrogen vapor phase. Analytical flow cytometry was used to check the purity and quantity of every magnetically sorted T cell population. From each sorted fraction, genomic DNA was isolated and quantified by UV absorbance on a Nanodrop 2000c.

The sequence came from a young man in good health. Some clones in this sample may be carry-over from other donors' samples. The chain is made from TRBV5-5 and TRBJ2-7; no D gene is confidently identified. Sequencing was done on a sample of naive CD8+ T cells from PBMCs. Per the publication, the cell subset or site label means: CD45RA+CCR7+. The DNA reads as follows: TGTGCCAGCAGCGTGCCGGGCCTCGAGCAGTACTTC. Its coded protein is CASSVPGLEQYF. Extended through the reference TRBV5-5 and TRBJ2-7 proteins, this CDR3 yields the full variable domain: DAGVTQSPTHLIKTRGQQVTLRCSPISGHKSVSWYQQVLGQGPQFIFQYYEKEERGRGNFPDRFSARQFPNYSSELNVNALLLGDSALYLCASSVPGLEQYFGPGTRLTVT.